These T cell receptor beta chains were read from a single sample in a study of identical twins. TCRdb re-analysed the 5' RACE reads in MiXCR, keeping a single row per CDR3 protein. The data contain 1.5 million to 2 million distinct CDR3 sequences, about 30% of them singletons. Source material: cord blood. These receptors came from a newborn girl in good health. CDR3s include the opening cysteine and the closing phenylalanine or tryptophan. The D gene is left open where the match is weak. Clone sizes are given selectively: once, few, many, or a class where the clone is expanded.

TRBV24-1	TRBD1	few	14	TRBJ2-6	TGTGCCACCAGGGACAGGGCTGGGGCCAACGTCCTGACTTTC	CATRDRAGANVLTF
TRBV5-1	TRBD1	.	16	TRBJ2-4	TGCGCCAGCAGCTTGGCCCCGACGACAGGGGGAAACATTCAGTACTTC	CASSLAPTTGGNIQYF
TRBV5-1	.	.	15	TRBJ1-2	TGCGCCAGCAGCTTACTGACAGGTATAGCATATGGCTACACCTTC	CASSLLTGIAYGYTF
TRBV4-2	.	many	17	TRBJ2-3	TGTGCCAGCAGCCAAGGGCCCGCCTTAACTAGCACAGATACGCAGTATTTT	CASSQGPALTSTDTQYF
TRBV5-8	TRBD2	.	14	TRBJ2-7	TGTGCCAGCAGCTCGGGACTAGCGGACAATGAGCAGTACTTC	CASSSGLADNEQYF
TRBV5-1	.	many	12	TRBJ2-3	TGCGCCAGCAGAGCAGTCACAGATACGCAGTATTTT	CASRAVTDTQYF
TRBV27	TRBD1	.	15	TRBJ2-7	TGTGCCAGCAGTTTATCGACAGGGGACGTCTACGAGCAGTACTTC	CASSLSTGDVYEQYF
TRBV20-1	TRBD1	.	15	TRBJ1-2	TGCAGTGCTAGCTCTCGGGACAGGGCTAACTATGGCTACACCTTC	CSASSRDRANYGYTF
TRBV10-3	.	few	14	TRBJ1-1	TGTGCCATCAGCCTGTCACAGGGAGTAACTGAAGCTTTCTTT	CAISLSQGVTEAFF
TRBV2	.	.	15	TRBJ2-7	TGTGCCAGCAGTGAATCGACCAGACCCTGGGGACTCCAGTACTTC	CASSESTRPWGLQYF
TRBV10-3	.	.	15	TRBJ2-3	TGTGCCATCAGTGAGGGCCAGGGCGGCACAGATACGCAGTATTTT	CAISEGQGGTDTQYF
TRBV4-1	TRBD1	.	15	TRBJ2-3	TGCGCCAGCAGCCGCCCACAGGGGACGACAGATACGCAGTATTTT	CASSRPQGTTDTQYF
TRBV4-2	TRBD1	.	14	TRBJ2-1	TGTGCCAGCAGCCAGGGACAGTCGGGCAATGAGCGGTTCTTC	CASSQGQSGNERFF
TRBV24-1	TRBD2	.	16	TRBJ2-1	TGTGCCACCAGTGGGTGGGCTAGCGGGAGAAAAAATGAGCAGTTCTTC	CATSGWASGRKNEQFF
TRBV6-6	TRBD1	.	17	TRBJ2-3	TGTGCCAGCAGTTACGGTGTTGGGACAGGGAAGGCTAATACGCAGTATTTT	CASSYGVGTGKANTQYF
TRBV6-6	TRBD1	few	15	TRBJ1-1	TGTGCCAGCAGTTATGGACAGGGAGGGAACACTGAAGCTTTCTTT	CASSYGQGGNTEAFF
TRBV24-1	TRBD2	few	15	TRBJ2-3	TGTGCCACCAGTGATAGGACTAGCGGGGAAGATACGCAGTATTTT	CATSDRTSGEDTQYF
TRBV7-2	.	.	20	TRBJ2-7	TGTGCCAGCAGCTTCAAGATGCATGGGAAGTCTGCCAAATGGGGTTACGAGCAGTACTTC	CASSFKMHGKSAKWGYEQYF
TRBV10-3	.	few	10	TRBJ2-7	TGTGCCATCAGTGCCCACGAGCAGTACTTC	CAISAHEQYF
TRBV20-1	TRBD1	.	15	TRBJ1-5	TGCAGTGCTAGTTCCCTGGACAGGGGTAATCAGCCCCAGCATTTT	CSASSLDRGNQPQHF
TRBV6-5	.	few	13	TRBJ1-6	TGTGCCAGCAGTTTCTTCCGGAATTCACCCCTCCACTTT	CASSFFRNSPLHF
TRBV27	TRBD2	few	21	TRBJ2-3	TGTGCCAGCTACCAATTCGGACTAGCGGGAGCTGGAGGGAGGGAAGGAGATACGCAGTATTTT	CASYQFGLAGAGGREGDTQYF
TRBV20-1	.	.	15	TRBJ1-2	TGCAGTGCTAGACGGACAAGTCCTTATAACTATGGCTACACCTTC	CSARRTSPYNYGYTF
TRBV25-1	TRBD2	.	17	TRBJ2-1	TGTGCCAGCAGTGAATCAAAGGGACTAGCGTCCTACAATGAGCAGTTCTTC	CASSESKGLASYNEQFF
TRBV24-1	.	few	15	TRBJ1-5	TGTGCCACCAGTGATGCGACTTATAGCAATCAGCCCCAGCATTTT	CATSDATYSNQPQHF
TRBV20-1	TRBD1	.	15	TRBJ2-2	TGCAGTCCTACCCCCGGGACAGGGTACACCGGGGAGCTGTTTTTT	CSPTPGTGYTGELFF
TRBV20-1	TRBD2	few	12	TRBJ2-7	TGCAGTGCGCGGACTAGCGATCACGAGCAGTACTTC	CSARTSDHEQYF
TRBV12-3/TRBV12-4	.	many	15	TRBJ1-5	TGTGCCAGCAGCCCTCTTGGGCAGGGCAATCAGCCCCAGCATTTT	CASSPLGQGNQPQHF
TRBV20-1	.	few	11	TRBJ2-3	TGCAGTCCAGAATACGGGCGAACGCAGTATTTT	CSPEYGRTQYF
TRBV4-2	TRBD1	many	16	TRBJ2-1	TGTGCCAGCAGCCGACCGGGACAGGGGTCCTACAATGAGCAGTTCTTC	CASSRPGQGSYNEQFF
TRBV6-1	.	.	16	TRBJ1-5	TGTGCCAGCAGTGAAGCGTCCGGGGGCAGCAATCAGCCCCAGCATTTT	CASSEASGGSNQPQHF
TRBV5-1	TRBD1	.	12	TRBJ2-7	TGCTATCGTGGCTACAGGGGCCACGAGCAGTACTTC	CYRGYRGHEQYF
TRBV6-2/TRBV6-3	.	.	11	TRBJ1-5	TGTGCCAGCGGTTGGAGACAGCCCCAGCATTTT	CASGWRQPQHF
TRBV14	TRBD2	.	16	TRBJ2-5	TGTGCCAGCAGCCAGGGAACTAGCGGGAGTGTGGAGACCCAGTACTTC	CASSQGTSGSVETQYF
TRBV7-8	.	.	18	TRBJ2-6	TGTGCCAGCAGCTTAGCGCGCGGATTTTTCTCTGGGGCCAACGTCCTGACTTTC	CASSLARGFFSGANVLTF
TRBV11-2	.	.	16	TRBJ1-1	TGTGCCAGCAGCCCAGTTTGGGGCAGGAAGGGGACTGAAGCTTTCTTT	CASSPVWGRKGTEAFF
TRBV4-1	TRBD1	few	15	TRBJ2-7	TGCGCCAGCAGCCAGGGTCGGGACAGCCCCTACGAGCAGTACTTC	CASSQGRDSPYEQYF
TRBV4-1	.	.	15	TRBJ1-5	TGCGCCAGCAGCCAAGTTCCGTTTGTCACTCAGCCCCAGCATTTT	CASSQVPFVTQPQHF
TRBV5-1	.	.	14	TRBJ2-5	TGCGCCAGCAGCTTGGGATCCTGGCAAGAGACCCAGTACTTC	CASSLGSWQETQYF
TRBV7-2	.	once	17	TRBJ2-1	TGTGCCAGCAGCGCCCCGGGACGACAGGCAAGCTACAATGAGCAGTTCTTC	CASSAPGRQASYNEQFF
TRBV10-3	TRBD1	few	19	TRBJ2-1	TGTGCCATCAGGAGTAACCCCTTGACAGGGAACCCCTTTTACAATGAGCAGTTCTTC	CAIRSNPLTGNPFYNEQFF